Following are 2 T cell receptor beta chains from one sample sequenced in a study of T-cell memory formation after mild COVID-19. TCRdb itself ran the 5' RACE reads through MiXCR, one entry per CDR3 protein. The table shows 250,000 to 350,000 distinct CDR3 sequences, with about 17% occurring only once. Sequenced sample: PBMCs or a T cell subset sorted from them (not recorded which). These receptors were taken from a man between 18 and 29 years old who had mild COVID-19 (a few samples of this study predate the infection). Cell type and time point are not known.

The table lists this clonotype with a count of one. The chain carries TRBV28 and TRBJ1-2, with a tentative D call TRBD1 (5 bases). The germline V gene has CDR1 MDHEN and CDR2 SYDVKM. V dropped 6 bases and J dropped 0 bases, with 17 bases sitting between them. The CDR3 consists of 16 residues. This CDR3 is CASRVRQIGANYGYTF. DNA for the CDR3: TGTGCCAGCAGAGTTCGACAGATAGGGGCTAACTATGGCTACACCTTC.

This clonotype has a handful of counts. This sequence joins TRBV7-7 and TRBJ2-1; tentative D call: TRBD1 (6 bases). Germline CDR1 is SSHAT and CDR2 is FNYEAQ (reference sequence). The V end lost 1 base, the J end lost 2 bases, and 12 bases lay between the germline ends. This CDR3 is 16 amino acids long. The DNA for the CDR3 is TGTGCCAGCAGCTTAGGTCTAGGGACACCCTACAATGAGCAGTTCTTC. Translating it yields CASSLGLGTPYNEQFF.